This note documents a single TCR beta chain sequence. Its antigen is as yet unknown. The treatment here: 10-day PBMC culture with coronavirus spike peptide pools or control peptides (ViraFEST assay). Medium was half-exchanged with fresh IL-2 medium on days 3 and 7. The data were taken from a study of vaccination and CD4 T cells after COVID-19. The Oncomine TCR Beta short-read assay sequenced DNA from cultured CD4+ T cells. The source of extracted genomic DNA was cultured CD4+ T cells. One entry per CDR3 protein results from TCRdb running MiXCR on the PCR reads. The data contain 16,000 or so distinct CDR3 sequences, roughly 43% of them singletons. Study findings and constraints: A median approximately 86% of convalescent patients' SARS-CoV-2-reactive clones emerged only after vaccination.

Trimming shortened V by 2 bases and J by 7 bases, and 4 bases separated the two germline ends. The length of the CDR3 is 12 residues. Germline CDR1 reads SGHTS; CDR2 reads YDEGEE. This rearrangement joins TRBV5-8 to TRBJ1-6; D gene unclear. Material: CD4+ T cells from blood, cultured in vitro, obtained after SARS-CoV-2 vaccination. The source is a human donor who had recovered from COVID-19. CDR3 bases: TGTGCCAGCAGCTTCCGAAATTCACCCCTCCACTTT. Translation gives CASSFRNSPLHF.